This TCR beta chain was sequenced in a study of vaccination effects on CD4 cells after COVID-19. As for the study in general: Following the second dose by a median of 72 days, the post-vaccine samples were obtained. The study, taken as a whole, reports: The study got few convalescent patients and did not collect any early post-infection timepoints.

Peptide-pool stimulation followed by sequencing identified expanded antigen-specific CD4+ clonotypes in the ViraFEST assay. At the end of over 8 days of culture, CD4+ T cells were isolated. Participants received two doses of either the BNT162b2 or mRNA-1273 vaccine. Nucleocapsid antibody tests were negative, and the vaccine recipients had no prior SARS-CoV-2 infection. In germline, CDR1 is KGHSH, CDR2 LQKENI. Losses at the gene ends were 4 bases for V and 4 bases for J; bases not matched to a gene: 12. This CDR3 has 17 residues. Worth noting for this clone: Its antigen is undetermined.

Profiling relied on immunoSEQ multiplex PCR, and the TCRdb table lists in-frame clones only, not all of them. The sample holds more than 25,000 clones; around 85% are singletons and the top ten take 5.8%. V usage is TRBV18 and J usage is TRBJ2-2, with 7 bases fitting TRBD1. The source was CD4+ T cells from PBMCs cultured with SARS-CoV-2 spike peptides, collected after COVID-19 vaccination. The source of this sequence is a human donor who received a COVID-19 vaccine. Some clones in this sample may be carry-over from other donors' samples. CDR3 sequence: CASSQGRTGDGTGELFF. CDR3 DNA sequence: TGTGCCAGCTCACAAGGGCGAACAGGGGACGGCACCGGGGAGCTGTTTTTT. Drawing the rest from reference TRBV18 and TRBJ2-2, the complete variable domain is NAGVMQNPRHLVRRRGQEARLRCSPMKGHSHVYWYRQLPEEGLKFMVYLQKENIIDESGMPKERFSAEFPKEGPSILRIQQVVRGDSAAYFCASSQGRTGDGTGELFFGEGSRLTVL.